This T cell receptor (beta chain) was recovered during a study of T cells in Graves' hyperthyroidism and ophthalmopathy. This clonotype was counted many times. This CDR3 spans 15 amino acids. The V gene lost 11 bases and the J gene lost 1 base, with 19 bases spanning the gap. In germline, CDR1 is MNHNS, CDR2 SASEGT. RNA transcripts served as the template for amplifying TCR beta CDR3 regions. During a first-round RT-PCR of the TCR CDR3, the HTBI primer set was used. Each CDR3 protein is one row after TCRdb ran MiXCR on the multiplex PCR reads. The sample holds approximately 330,000 distinct CDR3 sequences; roughly an eighth are singletons and the top ten take almost 35%.

This chain uses TRBV6-1 with TRBJ2-3; D is possibly TRBD2 (6 bases). Sequencing used blood. The clonotype comes from a woman between 35 and 50 years old with Graves' ophthalmopathy. The CDR3 DNA reads TGTGCCGCCAGCGGTGGCGGGGAGGGCACAGATACGCAGTATTTT. This gives the protein CAASGGGEGTDTQYF.